These T cell receptor beta chains were read from a single sample in a study of blood T cell repertoires in COVID-19. Generated by immunoSEQ multiplex PCR, the TCRdb table keeps only in-frame clones and is missing some. This repertoire shows hundreds of thousands of clones, 88% found once; its top ten account for under 0.95%. The sample consisted of peripheral blood. These receptors were collected from a woman in her thirties with acute or convalescent COVID-19. CDR3s include the opening cysteine and the closing phenylalanine or tryptophan. A D gene is named only where the DNA matches it firmly. Expanded clones get a size class; other rows say once, few or many, or leave the size out.

cdr3_length: 17
d_call: TRBD2
v_call: TRBV18
j_call: TRBJ2-1
clone_size: once
cdr3_aa: CASSARTSGRASNEQFF
cdr3_nt: TGTGCCAGCTCAGCGAGGACTAGCGGGAGGGCAAGCAATGAGCAGTTCTTC

cdr3_length: 15
d_call: .
v_call: TRBV10-3
j_call: TRBJ1-5
clone_size: .
cdr3_aa: CAISEGDRTQRPQHF
cdr3_nt: TGTGCCATCAGTGAAGGAGACAGGACCCAGAGGCCCCAGCATTTT

cdr3_length: 15
d_call: TRBD2
v_call: TRBV25-1
j_call: TRBJ2-7
clone_size: .
cdr3_aa: CASSAGTSGLTEQYF
cdr3_nt: TGTGCCAGCAGTGCCGGGACTAGCGGGTTGACCGAGCAGTACTTC

cdr3_length: 16
d_call: .
v_call: TRBV27
j_call: TRBJ2-1
clone_size: .
cdr3_aa: CASSLRSGPSYNEQFF
cdr3_nt: TGTGCCAGCAGTTTACGCAGCGGACCCTCCTACAATGAGCAGTTCTTC

cdr3_length: 12
d_call: .
v_call: TRBV29-1
j_call: TRBJ2-4
clone_size: .
cdr3_aa: CSVALAKNIQYF
cdr3_nt: TGCAGCGTTGCTCTAGCCAAAAACATTCAGTACTTC

cdr3_length: 15
d_call: .
v_call: TRBV6-2/TRBV6-3
j_call: TRBJ2-3
clone_size: .
cdr3_aa: CASSFWTKSTDTQYF
cdr3_nt: TGTGCCAGCAGTTTCTGGACAAAAAGCACAGATACGCAGTATTTT

cdr3_length: 12
d_call: .
v_call: TRBV6-6
j_call: TRBJ1-5
clone_size: .
cdr3_aa: CASTTGTQPQHF
cdr3_nt: TGTGCCAGTACGACAGGTACTCAGCCCCAGCATTTT

cdr3_length: 13
d_call: .
v_call: TRBV10-3
j_call: TRBJ2-7
clone_size: .
cdr3_aa: CAISGRTTYEQYF
cdr3_nt: TGTGCCATCAGCGGCAGGACAACCTACGAGCAGTACTTC

cdr3_length: 12
d_call: .
v_call: TRBV29-1
j_call: TRBJ1-2
clone_size: once
cdr3_aa: CSVERPSYGYTF
cdr3_nt: TGCAGCGTTGAACGCCCGAGCTATGGCTACACCTTC

cdr3_length: 17
d_call: TRBD2
v_call: TRBV7-9
j_call: TRBJ2-2
clone_size: few
cdr3_aa: CASSLIVKTSSTGELFF
cdr3_nt: TGTGCCAGCAGCTTAATCGTGAAGACTAGCAGCACCGGGGAGCTGTTTTTT

cdr3_length: 17
d_call: .
v_call: TRBV29-1
j_call: TRBJ1-3
clone_size: .
cdr3_aa: CGGITGGGMVSGNTIYF
cdr3_nt: TGCGGGGGGATCACAGGTGGCGGGATGGTCTCTGGAAACACCATATATTTT

cdr3_length: 16
d_call: TRBD2
v_call: TRBV5-1
j_call: TRBJ2-1
clone_size: .
cdr3_aa: CASSLRGLAEANEQFF
cdr3_nt: TGCGCCAGCAGCTTGAGGGGACTAGCGGAAGCGAATGAGCAGTTCTTC

cdr3_length: 15
d_call: .
v_call: TRBV7-9
j_call: TRBJ2-7
clone_size: few
cdr3_aa: CASSLRTGQEYEQYF
cdr3_nt: TGTGCCAGCAGCTTACGGACTGGGCAGGAGTACGAGCAGTACTTC

cdr3_length: 15
d_call: TRBD1
v_call: TRBV19
j_call: TRBJ2-5
clone_size: .
cdr3_aa: CASSTYRGQGETQYF
cdr3_nt: TGTGCCAGTAGTACCTACAGGGGGCAGGGAGAGACCCAGTACTTC

cdr3_length: 14
d_call: .
v_call: TRBV11-2
j_call: TRBJ2-5
clone_size: .
cdr3_aa: CASSRIAGVETQYF
cdr3_nt: TGTGCCAGCAGCCGAATCGCAGGGGTAGAGACCCAGTACTTC

cdr3_length: 15
d_call: TRBD1
v_call: TRBV3-1/TRBV3-2
j_call: TRBJ2-7
clone_size: .
cdr3_aa: CASSHRDRVIDEQYF
cdr3_nt: TGTGCCAGCAGCCACCGGGACAGGGTCATCGACGAGCAGTACTTC

cdr3_length: 14
d_call: .
v_call: TRBV21-1
j_call: TRBJ1-1
clone_size: .
cdr3_aa: CASSFPDRETEAFF
cdr3_nt: TGTGCCAGCAGCTTTCCGGACAGGGAAACTGAAGCTTTCTTT

cdr3_length: 13
d_call: .
v_call: TRBV7-8
j_call: TRBJ1-1
clone_size: .
cdr3_aa: CASSIHKNTEAFF
cdr3_nt: TGTGCCAGCAGCATACACAAGAACACTGAAGCTTTCTTT

cdr3_length: 15
d_call: .
v_call: TRBV7-3
j_call: TRBJ2-3
clone_size: once
cdr3_aa: CASSLSGGGADTQYF
cdr3_nt: TGTGCCAGCAGCTTGAGCGGAGGGGGCGCAGATACGCAGTATTTT

cdr3_length: 14
d_call: .
v_call: TRBV27
j_call: TRBJ1-1
clone_size: .
cdr3_aa: CASSDLTGRFEAFF
cdr3_nt: TGTGCCAGCAGCGACCTAACAGGGCGATTTGAAGCTTTCTTT

cdr3_length: 14
d_call: .
v_call: TRBV12-5
j_call: TRBJ2-5
clone_size: .
cdr3_aa: CASGLGQLFGTQYF
cdr3_nt: TGTGCTAGTGGTTTGGGACAGTTGTTTGGGACCCAGTACTTC

cdr3_length: 13
d_call: TRBD1
v_call: TRBV28
j_call: TRBJ2-7
clone_size: once
cdr3_aa: CASRGTVPYEQYF
cdr3_nt: TGTGCCAGCAGGGGGACAGTACCGTACGAGCAGTACTTC

cdr3_length: 17
d_call: .
v_call: TRBV18
j_call: TRBJ1-3
clone_size: .
cdr3_aa: CASSPPVRGSSGNTIYF
cdr3_nt: TGTGCCAGCTCACCACCGGTCAGGGGTTCCTCTGGAAACACCATATATTTT